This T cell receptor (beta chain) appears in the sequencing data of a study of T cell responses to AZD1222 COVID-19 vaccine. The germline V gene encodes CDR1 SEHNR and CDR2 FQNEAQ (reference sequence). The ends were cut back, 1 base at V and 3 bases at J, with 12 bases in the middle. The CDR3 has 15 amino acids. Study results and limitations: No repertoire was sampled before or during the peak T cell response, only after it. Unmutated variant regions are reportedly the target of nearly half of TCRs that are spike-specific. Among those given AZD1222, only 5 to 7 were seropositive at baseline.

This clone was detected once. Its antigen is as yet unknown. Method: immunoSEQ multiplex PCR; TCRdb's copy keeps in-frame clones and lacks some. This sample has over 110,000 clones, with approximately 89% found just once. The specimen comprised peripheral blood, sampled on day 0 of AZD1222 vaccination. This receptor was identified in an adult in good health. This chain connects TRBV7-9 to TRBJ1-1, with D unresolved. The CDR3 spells CASSLVRTGDTEAFF. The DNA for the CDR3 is TGTGCCAGCAGCTTAGTCAGGACTGGGGACACTGAAGCTTTCTTT. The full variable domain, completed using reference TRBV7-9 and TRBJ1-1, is DTGVSQNPRHKITKRGQNVTFRCDPISEHNRLYWYRQTLGQGPEFLTYFQNEAQLEKSRLLSDRFSAERPKGSFSTLEIQRTEQGDSAMYLCASSLVRTGDTEAFFGQGTRLTVV.